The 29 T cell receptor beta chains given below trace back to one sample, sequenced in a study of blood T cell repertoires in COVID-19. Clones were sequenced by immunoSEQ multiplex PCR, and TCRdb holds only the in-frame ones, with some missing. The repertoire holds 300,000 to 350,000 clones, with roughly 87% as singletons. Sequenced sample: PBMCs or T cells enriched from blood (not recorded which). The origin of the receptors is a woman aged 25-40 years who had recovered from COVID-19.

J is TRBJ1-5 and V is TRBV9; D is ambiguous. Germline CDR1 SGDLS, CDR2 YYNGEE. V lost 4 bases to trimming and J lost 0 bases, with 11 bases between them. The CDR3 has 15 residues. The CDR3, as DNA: TGTGCCAGCAGCCCCAGCGTAGATAGCAATCAGCCCCAGCATTTT. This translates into CASSPSVDSNQPQHF.

The CDR3 spells CASSEGQNLPEQYF. CDR3 sequence (DNA): TGTGCCAGCAGTGAAGGACAGAACCTCCCCGAGCAGTACTTC. V is TRBV2 and J is TRBJ2-7, with a possible D match to TRBD1 (5 bases). The V end lost 1 base, the J end lost 6 bases, and 13 bases lay between the germline ends. CDR1 is SNHLY, CDR2 FYNNEI, per germline. The CDR3 loop spans 14 amino acids.

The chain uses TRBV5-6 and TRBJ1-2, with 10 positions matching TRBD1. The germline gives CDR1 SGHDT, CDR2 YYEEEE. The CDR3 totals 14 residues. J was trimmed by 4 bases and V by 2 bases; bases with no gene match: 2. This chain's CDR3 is CASSLRDRGYGYTF. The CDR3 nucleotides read TGTGCCAGCAGCTTAAGGGACAGGGGCTATGGCTACACCTTC.

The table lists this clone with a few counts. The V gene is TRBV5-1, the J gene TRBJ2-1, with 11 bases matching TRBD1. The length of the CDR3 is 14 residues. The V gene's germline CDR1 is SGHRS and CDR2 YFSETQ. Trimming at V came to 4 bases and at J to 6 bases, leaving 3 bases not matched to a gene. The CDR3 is CASSPGTGGNEQFF. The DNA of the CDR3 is TGCGCCAGCAGCCCGGGGACAGGGGGCAATGAGCAGTTCTTC.

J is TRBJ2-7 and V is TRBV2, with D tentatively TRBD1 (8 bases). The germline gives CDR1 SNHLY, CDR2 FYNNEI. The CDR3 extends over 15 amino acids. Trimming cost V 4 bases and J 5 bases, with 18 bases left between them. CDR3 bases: TGTGCCAGCAGTGCCACAGGGGGGGTAGTCAACGAGCAGTACTTC. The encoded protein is CASSATGGVVNEQYF.

CDR3 DNA: TGTGCCAGTAGTATAGATTCCGGCAATCAGCCCCAGCATTTT. It is translated as CASSIDSGNQPQHF. The chain joins TRBV19 to TRBJ1-5; D not certain. The CDR3 totals 14 residues. Trimming removed 0 bases at V and 2 bases at J, with 5 bases between. Germline CDR1 is LNHDA and CDR2 is SQIVND (reference sequence).

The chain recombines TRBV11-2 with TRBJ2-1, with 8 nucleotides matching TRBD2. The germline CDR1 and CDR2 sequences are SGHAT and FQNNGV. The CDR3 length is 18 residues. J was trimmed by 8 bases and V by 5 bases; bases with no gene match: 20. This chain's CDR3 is CASSEPTWASGGVDEQFF. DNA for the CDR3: TGTGCCAGCAGCGAACCTACTTGGGCGAGCGGGGGTGTCGATGAGCAGTTCTTC.

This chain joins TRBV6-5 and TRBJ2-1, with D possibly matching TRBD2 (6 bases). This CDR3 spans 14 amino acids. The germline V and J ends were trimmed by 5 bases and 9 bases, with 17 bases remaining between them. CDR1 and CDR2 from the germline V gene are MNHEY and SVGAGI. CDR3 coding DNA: TGTGCCAGCAGTAACCCGGGGGAGTCGGGTGAGCAGTTCTTC. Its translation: CASSNPGESGEQFF.

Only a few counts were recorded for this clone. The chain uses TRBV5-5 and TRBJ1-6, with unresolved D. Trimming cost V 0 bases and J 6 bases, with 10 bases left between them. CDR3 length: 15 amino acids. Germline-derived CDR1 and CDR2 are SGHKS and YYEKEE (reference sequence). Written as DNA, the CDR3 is TGTGCCAGCAGCTTGGAGAGGGTTGGTAATTCACCCCTCCACTTT. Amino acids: CASSLERVGNSPLHF.

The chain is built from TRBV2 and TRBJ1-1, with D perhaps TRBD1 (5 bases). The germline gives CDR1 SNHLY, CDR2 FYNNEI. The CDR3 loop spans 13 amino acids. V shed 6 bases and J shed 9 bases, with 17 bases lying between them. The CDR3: CASRSGRAAKAFF. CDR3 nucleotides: TGTGCCAGCAGATCCGGCAGGGCGGCTAAAGCTTTCTTT.

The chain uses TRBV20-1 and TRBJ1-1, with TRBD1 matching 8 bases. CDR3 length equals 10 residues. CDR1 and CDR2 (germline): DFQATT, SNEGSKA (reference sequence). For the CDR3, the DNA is TGCAGAACAGGGGGACCTGAAGCTTTCTTT. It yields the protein CRTGGPEAFF.

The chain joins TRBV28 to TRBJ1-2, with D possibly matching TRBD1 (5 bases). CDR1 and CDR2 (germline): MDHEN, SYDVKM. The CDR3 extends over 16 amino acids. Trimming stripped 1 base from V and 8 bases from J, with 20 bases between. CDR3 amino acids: CASSLFPPGRASGYTF. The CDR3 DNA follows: TGTGCCAGCAGTTTATTCCCCCCGGGCAGGGCGAGCGGCTACACCTTC.

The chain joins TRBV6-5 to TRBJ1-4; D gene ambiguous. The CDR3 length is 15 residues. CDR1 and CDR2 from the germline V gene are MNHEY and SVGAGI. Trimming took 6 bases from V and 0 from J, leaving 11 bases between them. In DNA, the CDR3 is TGTGCCAGCAGCGGAGCGGCAGCAACTAATGAAAAACTGTTTTTT. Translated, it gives CASSGAAATNEKLFF.

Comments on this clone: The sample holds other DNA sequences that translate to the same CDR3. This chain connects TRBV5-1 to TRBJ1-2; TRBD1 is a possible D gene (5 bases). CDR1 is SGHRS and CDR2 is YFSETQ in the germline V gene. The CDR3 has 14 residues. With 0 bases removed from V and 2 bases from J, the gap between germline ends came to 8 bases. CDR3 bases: TGCGCCAGCAGCTTGGGGGGCGAGAACTATGGCTACACCTTC. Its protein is CASSLGGENYGYTF.

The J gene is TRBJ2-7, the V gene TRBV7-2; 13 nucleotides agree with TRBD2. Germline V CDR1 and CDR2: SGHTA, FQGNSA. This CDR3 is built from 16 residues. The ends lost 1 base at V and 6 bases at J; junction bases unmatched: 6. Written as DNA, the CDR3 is TGTGCCAGCAGCTTAGTTCCGGGACTAGCGGGGCTCGAGCAGTACTTC. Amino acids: CASSLVPGLAGLEQYF.

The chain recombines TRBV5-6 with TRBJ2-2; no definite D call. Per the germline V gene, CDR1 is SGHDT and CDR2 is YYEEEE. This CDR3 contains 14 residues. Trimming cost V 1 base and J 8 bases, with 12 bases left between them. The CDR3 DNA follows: TGTGCCAGCAGCTTGCCACGGTCCTTGGGGGAGCTGTTTTTT. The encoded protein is CASSLPRSLGELFF.

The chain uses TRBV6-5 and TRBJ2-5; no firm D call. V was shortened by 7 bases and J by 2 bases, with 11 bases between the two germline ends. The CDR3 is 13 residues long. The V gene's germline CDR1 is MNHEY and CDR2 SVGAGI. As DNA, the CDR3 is TGTGCCAGCAACTACCCCGGGCAAGAGACCCAGTACTTC. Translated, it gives CASNYPGQETQYF.

CDR3 DNA sequence: TGTGCCAGCAGCCAGGGGACAGGAGGCTATGGCTACACCTTC. Protein: CASSQGTGGYGYTF. The chain links TRBV4-2 to TRBJ1-2, with TRBD1 identical over 8 bases. CDR3 length: 14 residues. CDR1 and CDR2 from the germline V gene are LGHNA and YNFKEQ. Trimming cost V 3 bases and J 4 bases; bases outside gene matches: 4.

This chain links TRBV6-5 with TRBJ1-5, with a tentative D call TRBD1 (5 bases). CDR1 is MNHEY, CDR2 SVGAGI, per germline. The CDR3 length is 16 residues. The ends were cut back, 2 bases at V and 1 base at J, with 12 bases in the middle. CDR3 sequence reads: CASSYGIGASNQPQHF. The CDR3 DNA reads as TGTGCCAGCAGTTACGGAATAGGGGCAAGCAATCAGCCCCAGCATTTT.

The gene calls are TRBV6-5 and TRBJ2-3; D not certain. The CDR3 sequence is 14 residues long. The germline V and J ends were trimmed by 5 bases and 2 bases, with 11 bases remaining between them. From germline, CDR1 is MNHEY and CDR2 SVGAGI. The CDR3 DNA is TGTGCCAGCAGTCGCCTTTCTACCACAGATACGCAGTATTTT. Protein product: CASSRLSTTDTQYF.

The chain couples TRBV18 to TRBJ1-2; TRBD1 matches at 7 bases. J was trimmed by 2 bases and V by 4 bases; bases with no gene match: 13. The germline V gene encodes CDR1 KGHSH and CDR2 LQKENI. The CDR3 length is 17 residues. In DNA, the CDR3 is TGTGCCAGCTCACTGGGACAGCTTGGGCTAGACAACTATGGCTACACCTTC. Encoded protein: CASSLGQLGLDNYGYTF.

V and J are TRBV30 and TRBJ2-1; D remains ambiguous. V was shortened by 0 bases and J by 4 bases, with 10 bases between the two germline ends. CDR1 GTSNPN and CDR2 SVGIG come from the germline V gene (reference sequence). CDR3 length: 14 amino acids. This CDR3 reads CAWSVTTGYNEQFF. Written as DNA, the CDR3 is TGTGCCTGGAGTGTAACGACTGGGTACAATGAGCAGTTCTTC.

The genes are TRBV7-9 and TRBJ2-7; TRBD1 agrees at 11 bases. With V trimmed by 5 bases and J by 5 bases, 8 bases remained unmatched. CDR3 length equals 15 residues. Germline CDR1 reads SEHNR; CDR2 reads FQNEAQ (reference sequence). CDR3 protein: CASSHPGQGANEQYF. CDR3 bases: TGTGCCAGCAGCCACCCCGGACAGGGGGCCAACGAGCAGTACTTC.

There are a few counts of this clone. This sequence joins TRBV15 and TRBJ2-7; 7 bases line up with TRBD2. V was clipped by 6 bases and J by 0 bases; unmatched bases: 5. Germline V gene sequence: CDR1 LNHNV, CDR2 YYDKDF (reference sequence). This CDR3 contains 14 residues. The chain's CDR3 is CATRFGGNSYEQYF. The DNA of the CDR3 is TGTGCCACCAGATTCGGGGGGAACTCCTACGAGCAGTACTTC.

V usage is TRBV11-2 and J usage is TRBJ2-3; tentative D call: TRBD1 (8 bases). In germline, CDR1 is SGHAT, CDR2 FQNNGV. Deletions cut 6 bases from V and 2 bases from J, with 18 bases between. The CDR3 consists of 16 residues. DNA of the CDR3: TGTGCCAGCAGGTTCCGGACAGGGAGGGACACAGATACGCAGTATTTT. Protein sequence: CASRFRTGRDTDTQYF. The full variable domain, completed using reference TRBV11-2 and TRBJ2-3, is EAGVAQSPRYKIIEKRQSVAFWCNPISGHATLYWYQQILGQGPKLLIQFQNNGVVDDSQLPKDRFSAERLKGVDSTLKIQPAKLEDSAVYLCASRFRTGRDTDTQYFGPGTRLTVL.

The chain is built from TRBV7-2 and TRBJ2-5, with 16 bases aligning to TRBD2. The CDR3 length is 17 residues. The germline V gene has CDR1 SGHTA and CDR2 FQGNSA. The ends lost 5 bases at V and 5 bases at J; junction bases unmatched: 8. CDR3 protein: CASSKGLAGGPVETQYF. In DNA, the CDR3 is TGTGCCAGCAGCAAGGGACTAGCGGGGGGGCCCGTCGAGACCCAGTACTTC.

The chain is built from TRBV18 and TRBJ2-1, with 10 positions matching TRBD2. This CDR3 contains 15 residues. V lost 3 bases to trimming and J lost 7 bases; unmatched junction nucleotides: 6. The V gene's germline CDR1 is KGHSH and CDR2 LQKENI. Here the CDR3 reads CASSPELAGTNEQFF. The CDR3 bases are TGTGCCAGCTCACCCGAACTAGCGGGGACGAATGAGCAGTTCTTC. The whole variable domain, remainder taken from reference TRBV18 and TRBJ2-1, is NAGVMQNPRHLVRRRGQEARLRCSPMKGHSHVYWYRQLPEEGLKFMVYLQKENIIDESGMPKERFSAEFPKEGPSILRIQQVVRGDSAAYFCASSPELAGTNEQFFGPGTRLTVL.

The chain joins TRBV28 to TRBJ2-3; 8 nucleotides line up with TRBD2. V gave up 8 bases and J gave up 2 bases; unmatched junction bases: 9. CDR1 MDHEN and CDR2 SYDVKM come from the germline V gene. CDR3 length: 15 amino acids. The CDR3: CASGGGAGATDTQYF. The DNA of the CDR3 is TGTGCCAGCGGGGGAGGAGCGGGGGCCACAGATACGCAGTATTTT. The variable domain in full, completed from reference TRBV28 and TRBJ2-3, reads DVKVTQSSRYLVKRTGEKVFLECVQDMDHENMFWYRQDPGLGLRLIYFSYDVKMKEKGDIPEGYSVSREKKERFSLILESASTNQTSMYLCASGGGAGATDTQYFGPGTRLTVL.

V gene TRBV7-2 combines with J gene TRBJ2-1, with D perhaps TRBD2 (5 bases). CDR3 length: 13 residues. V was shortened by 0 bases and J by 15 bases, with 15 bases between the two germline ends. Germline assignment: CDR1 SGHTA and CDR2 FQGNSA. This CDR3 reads CASSLAFDGVPFF. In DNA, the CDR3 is TGTGCCAGCAGCTTAGCCTTCGACGGGGTTCCGTTCTTC.